This entry describes one TCR beta chain. Its target is not known. PCR primers comprised 60 Vbeta and 13 Jbeta primers. In the study's own analysis: A later analysis tallied tens of millions of unique TCR beta chains, approximately 10 million of them shared. Assay used: immunoSEQ multiplex PCR; TCRdb lists only in-frame clones, some missing. The DNA gave D and trimming, while V, J and clone size come from that table. The table lists 90,000 to 120,000 clones, 73% of them singletons. This specimen comes from a study of cytomegalovirus exposure and HLA in healthy donors. This CDR3 is built from 16 residues. Deletions cut 4 bases from V and 3 bases from J, with 18 bases between. From germline, CDR1 is MNHEY and CDR2 SMNVEV (reference sequence). Study results and limitations: Reports credit the classifier with highly specific, highly sensitive diagnosis of cytomegalovirus status. For presence/absence analyses, sequencing depth was assumed to be roughly uniform across donors. Researchers reportedly found TCR beta sequences accurately predicted most subjects' HLA-A and HLA-B alleles.

Input material: PBMCs. The receptor comes from a man aged 25-45 years in good health and CMV-seronegative. The chain is built from TRBV27 and TRBJ1-2; D is ambiguous. In DNA, the CDR3 is TGTGCCAGCAGTTCACTCACGCGAGGTCCCTACTATGGCTACACCTTC. It specifies CASSSLTRGPYYGYTF.